This T cell receptor beta chain derives from a study of identical twins. TCRdb called the 5' RACE reads again in MiXCR, with one record for every CDR3 protein. The sample has 200,000 to 250,000 distinct CDR3 sequences, about 7.5% seen once. This clonotype came up many times. Its antigen is still unknown. Study-wide results and limits: Out-of-frame alpha sequences common to twins were enriched for low generation probability. High-abundance cord blood beta clonotypes had fewer insertions; memory repertoires showed none.

Germline lookup yields CDR1 ENHRY and CDR2 SYGVKD. This CDR3 contains 14 residues. J lost 0 bases, V lost 5 bases, and 3 bases had no gene match. These same records also appear under a second study, on yellow fever vaccine responses in identical twins. That study adds: Reports say the vaccine T cell response in twins looked partly convergent and partly personalized.

This sequence joins TRBV10-3 and TRBJ2-7; 8 bases match TRBD1. Input material: memory (CD45RO+) T cells sorted from blood. This clonotype was obtained from a young woman in good health. For the CDR3, the DNA is TGTGCCATCAGTAGACAGGGGAGCTCCTACGAGCAGTACTTC. Residues: CAISRQGSSYEQYF.